The entry that follows covers one T cell receptor beta chain sequence. This entry belongs to a study of blood T cell repertoires in COVID-19. Turning to the study itself: Acute and convalescent COVID-19 samples came from the United States, Italy and Spain. PBMCs, B-cell-depleted T cells, or T cells were the source of the cDNA or gDNA that made up the material.

In the authors' workflow: From reference gene primer amplification, estimates of nucleated cell counts were derived. Sequenced by immunoSEQ multiplex PCR; TCRdb stores in-frame clones only, minus some. From that table come the V and J calls and clone size; the DNA was used to work out D and trimming. Of about 120,000 clones in the sample, more than 70% are singletons; the top ten hold under 4%. The CDR3 runs 15 residues. The germline V gene encodes CDR1 SGHAT and CDR2 FQNNGV. Trimming pared 0 bases from V and 4 bases from J, leaving 13 bases between. Sequencing was done on a sample of peripheral blood. The sequence was obtained from a man in his 60s with acute or convalescent COVID-19. The genes are TRBV11-2 and TRBJ2-7; D might be TRBD2 (5 bases). The DNA for the CDR3 is TGTGCCAGCAGCTTAGATGGGAGCCCCGGGTACGAGCAGTACTTC. Encoded protein: CASSLDGSPGYEQYF.